The sequence of this TCR beta chain was determined in a study of neoadjuvant nivolumab and ipilimumab in lung cancer. Study summary: The combination arm added day-1 ipilimumab 1 mg/kg to nivolumab 3 mg/kg on days 1, 15, 29.

Looked up from germline, CDR1 is LGHNA and CDR2 is YNFKEQ. The CDR3 loop spans 14 amino acids. V lost 0 bases and J 3 bases, leaving 9 bases between the germline ends. TCRdb's copy holds only in-frame clones and misses some; the assay was immunoSEQ multiplex PCR. The repertoire has about 7,800 clones, under 90% of them found once; the top ten carry about 2.4%. Notes on this clone: The target antigen is unknown.

The study, taken as a whole, reports: Only a single major-pathologic-response sample was available for clonality analysis. Higher pretherapy blood TCR richness went with higher resected-tumor richness. TCR receptors were sequenced in few samples.

The source was tumor tissue, collected after neoadjuvant nivolumab, alone or with ipilimumab, at or shortly before surgery. The receptor was derived from an adult with non-small cell lung cancer. Some clones in this sample may be carry-over from other donors' samples. The chain has TRBV4-2 and TRBJ2-7; no firm D call. The CDR3 is CASSQEKVGYEQYF. Here the CDR3 DNA reads TGTGCCAGCAGCCAAGAGAAGGTAGGCTACGAGCAGTACTTC.